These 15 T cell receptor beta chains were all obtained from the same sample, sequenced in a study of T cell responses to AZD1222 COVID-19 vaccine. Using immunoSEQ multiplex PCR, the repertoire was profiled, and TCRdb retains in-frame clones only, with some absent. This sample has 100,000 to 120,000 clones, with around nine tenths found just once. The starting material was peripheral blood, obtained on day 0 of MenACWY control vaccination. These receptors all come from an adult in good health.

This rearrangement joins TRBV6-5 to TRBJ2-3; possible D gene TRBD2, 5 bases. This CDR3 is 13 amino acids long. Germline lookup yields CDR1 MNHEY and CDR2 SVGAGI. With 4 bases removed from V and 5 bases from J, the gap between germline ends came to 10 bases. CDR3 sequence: CASSFGLEDTQYF. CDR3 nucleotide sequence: TGTGCCAGCAGTTTCGGACTGGAAGATACGCAGTATTTT.

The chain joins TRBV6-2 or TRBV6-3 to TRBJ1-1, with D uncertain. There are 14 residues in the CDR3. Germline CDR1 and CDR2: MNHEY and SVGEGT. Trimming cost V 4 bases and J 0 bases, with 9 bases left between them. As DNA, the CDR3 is TGTGCCAGCAGTTTCCGTCTTATGAACACTGAAGCTTTCTTT. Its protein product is CASSFRLMNTEAFF.

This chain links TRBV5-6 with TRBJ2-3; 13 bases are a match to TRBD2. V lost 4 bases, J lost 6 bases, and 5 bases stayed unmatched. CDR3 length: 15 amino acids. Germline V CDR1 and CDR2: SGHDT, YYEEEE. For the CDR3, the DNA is TGTGCCAGCAGCCCTGGGACTAGCGGGGTGGATACGCAGTATTTT. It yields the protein CASSPGTSGVDTQYF.

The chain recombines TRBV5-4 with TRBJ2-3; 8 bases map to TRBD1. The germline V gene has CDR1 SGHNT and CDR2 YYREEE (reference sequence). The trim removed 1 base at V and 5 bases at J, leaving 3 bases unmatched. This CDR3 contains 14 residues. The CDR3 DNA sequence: TGTGCCAGCAGCTTGCAGGGGGCGGGAGATACGCAGTATTTT. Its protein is CASSLQGAGDTQYF.

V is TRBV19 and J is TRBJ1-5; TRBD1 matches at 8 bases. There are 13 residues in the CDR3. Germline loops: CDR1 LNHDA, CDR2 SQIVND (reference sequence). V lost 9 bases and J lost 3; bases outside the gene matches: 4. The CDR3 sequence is CASRGLINQPQHF. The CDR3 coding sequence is TGTGCCAGCAGGGGGCTAATCAATCAGCCCCAGCATTTT.

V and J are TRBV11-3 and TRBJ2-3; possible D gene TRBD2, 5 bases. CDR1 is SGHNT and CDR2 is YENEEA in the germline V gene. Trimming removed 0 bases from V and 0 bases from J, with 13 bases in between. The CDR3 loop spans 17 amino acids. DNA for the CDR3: TGTGCCAGCAGCTTAGATAGTCGGGGTTGGAGCACAGATACGCAGTATTTT. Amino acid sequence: CASSLDSRGWSTDTQYF.

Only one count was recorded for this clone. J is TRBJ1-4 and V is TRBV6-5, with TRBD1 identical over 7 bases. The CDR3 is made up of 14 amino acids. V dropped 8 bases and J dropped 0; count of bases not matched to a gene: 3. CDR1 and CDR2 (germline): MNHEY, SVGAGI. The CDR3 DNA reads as TGTGCCAGCCTTCAGGGGGCAACTAATGAAAAACTGTTTTTT. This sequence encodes CASLQGATNEKLFF.

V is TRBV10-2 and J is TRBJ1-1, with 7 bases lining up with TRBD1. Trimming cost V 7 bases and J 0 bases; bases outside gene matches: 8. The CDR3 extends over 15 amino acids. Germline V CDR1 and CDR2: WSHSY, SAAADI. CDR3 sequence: CASKTLQGLNTEAFF. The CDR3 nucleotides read TGCGCCAGCAAGACCTTACAGGGGTTGAACACTGAAGCTTTCTTT.

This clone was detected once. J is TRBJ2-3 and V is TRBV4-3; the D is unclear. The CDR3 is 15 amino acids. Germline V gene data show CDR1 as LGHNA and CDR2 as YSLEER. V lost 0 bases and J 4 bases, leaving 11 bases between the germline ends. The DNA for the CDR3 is TGCGCCAGCAGCCAAGACTTGGGTGGGGCAGATACGCAGTATTTT. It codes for CASSQDLGGADTQYF.

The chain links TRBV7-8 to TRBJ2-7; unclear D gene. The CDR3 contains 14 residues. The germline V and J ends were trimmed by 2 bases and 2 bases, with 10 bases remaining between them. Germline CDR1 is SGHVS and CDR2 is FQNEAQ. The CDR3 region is CASSLLDGPYEQYF. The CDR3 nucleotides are TGTGCCAGCAGCTTACTGGACGGACCCTACGAGCAGTACTTC.

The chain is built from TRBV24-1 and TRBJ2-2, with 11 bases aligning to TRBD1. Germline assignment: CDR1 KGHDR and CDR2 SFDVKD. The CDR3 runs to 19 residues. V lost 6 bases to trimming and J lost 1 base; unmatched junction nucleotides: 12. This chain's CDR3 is CATSPTWGTGGMNTGELFF. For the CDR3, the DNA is TGTGCCACCAGTCCCACTTGGGGGACAGGGGGTATGAACACCGGGGAGCTGTTTTTT.

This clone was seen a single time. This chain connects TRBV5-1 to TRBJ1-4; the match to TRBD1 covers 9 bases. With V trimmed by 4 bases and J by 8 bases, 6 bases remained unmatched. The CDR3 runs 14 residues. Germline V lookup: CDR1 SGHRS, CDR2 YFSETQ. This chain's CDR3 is CASSPGQGGEKLFF. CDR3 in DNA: TGCGCCAGCAGCCCGGGACAGGGCGGAGAAAAACTGTTTTTT.

CDR3 sequence reads: CASSFPRFSQGAGEQYF. CDR3 bases: TGTGCCAGCAGTTTTCCCCGGTTTTCCCAGGGGGCTGGCGAGCAGTACTTC. The chain recombines TRBV28 with TRBJ2-7, with 8 bases fitting TRBD1. The V gene's germline CDR1 is MDHEN and CDR2 SYDVKM. The CDR3 length is 17 residues. The V gene end was trimmed by 3 bases and the J gene end by 6 bases; junction bases not matched to a gene: 16. The complete variable domain, with remaining parts taken from reference TRBV28 and TRBJ2-7, reads DVKVTQSSRYLVKRTGEKVFLECVQDMDHENMFWYRQDPGLGLRLIYFSYDVKMKEKGDIPEGYSVSREKKERFSLILESASTNQTSMYLCASSFPRFSQGAGEQYFGPGTRLTVT.

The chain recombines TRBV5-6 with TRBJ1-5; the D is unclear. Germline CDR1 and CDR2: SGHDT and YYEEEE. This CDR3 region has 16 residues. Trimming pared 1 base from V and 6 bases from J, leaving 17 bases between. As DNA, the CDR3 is TGTGCCAGCAGCTTGTGGACGGGAGGAGCGGGTCAGCCCCAGCATTTT. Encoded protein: CASSLWTGGAGQPQHF.

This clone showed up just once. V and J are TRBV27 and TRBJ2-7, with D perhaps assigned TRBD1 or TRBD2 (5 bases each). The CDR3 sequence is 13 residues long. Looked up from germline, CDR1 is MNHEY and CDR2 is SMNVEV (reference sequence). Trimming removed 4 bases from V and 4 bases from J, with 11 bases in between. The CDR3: CASSSHWGYEQYF. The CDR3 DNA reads TGTGCCAGCAGTTCCCATTGGGGGTACGAGCAGTACTTC.